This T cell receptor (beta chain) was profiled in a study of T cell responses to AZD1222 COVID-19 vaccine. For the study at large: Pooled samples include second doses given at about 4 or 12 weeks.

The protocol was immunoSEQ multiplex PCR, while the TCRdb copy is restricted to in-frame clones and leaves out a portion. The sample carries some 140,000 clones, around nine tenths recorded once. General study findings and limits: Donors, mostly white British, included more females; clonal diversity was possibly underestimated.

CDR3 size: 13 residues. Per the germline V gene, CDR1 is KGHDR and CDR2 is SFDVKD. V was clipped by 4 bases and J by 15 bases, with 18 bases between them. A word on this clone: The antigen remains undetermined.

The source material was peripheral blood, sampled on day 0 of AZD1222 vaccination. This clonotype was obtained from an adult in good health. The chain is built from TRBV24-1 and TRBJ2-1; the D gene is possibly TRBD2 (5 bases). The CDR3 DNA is TGTGCCACCAGTGAATCCGGACTCCGAGATCTGTTCTTC. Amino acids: CATSESGLRDLFF.